This TCR beta chain was captured by sequencing in a study of blood T cell repertoires in COVID-19 (dated by TCRdb to 2018 to 2020). About the investigation overall: Collaborator samples came from the United States, Italy and Spain and covered acute and convalescent phases of COVID-19. The prospective study material was composed of cDNA or gDNA derived from T cells, B-cell-depleted T cells, or PBMCs. The dataset comprised deeply sampled blood TCRbeta repertoires from subjects exposed to, actively infected with, or recovered from COVID-19. The repertoires were released in a freely available public database meant as a resource for research on the immune response to SARS-CoV-2. The samples were drawn from the first 160 participants of the ongoing ImmuneRACE study and from over a thousand subjects provided by 6 global collaborators. The sample metadata nearly always contained a de-identified subject ID, COVID-19 status, age in years and sex. HLA class I and class II types, where available, came from metadata supplied by the sample provider rather than from assay-based typing.

V ends up 2 bases short and J 3 bases short, with an unmatched junction base count of 4. The germline V gene encodes CDR1 KGHDR and CDR2 SFDVKD. The CDR3 runs 16 residues from the cysteine to the phenylalanine. Only CDR3 DNA is held: 48 bases, read in frame from base 1. Participants in the prospective study were enrolled through a virtual design, were aged about 18 to 100 years, and lived in roughly 26 United States geographic areas. In the prospective study, cohorts were assigned on the basis of participant-reported clinical history obtained from a screening survey and a study questionnaire. ImmuneRACE Cohort 3 recovered participants were defined by two consecutive negative NP/OP PCR tests, healthcare professional clearance, or symptom resolution. In the prospective study, whole blood, serum and a nasopharyngeal or oropharyngeal swab were collected from each participant by mobile phlebotomists. Prospective study participants could optionally give additional blood draws and questionnaires over an approximately two-month period. Before DNA extraction, blood samples from the prospective study were shipped at room temperature or frozen.

The sample holds a few counts of this clone. No antigen is known for it. No much larger clone is present one base from it, and per-base qualities are unavailable. Overall study outcomes, separate from this receptor: The quantity of clinical and demographic metadata differed by source and by participant and was supplied without curation.

TCRbeta CDR3 regions were amplified from genomic DNA using the immunoSEQ Assay, a bias-controlled multiplex PCR. The authors processed their data as follows. The number of nucleated cells in each sample was estimated from the amplification of reference gene primers within the assay. To quantify the absolute abundance of each unique TCRbeta CDR3 rearrangement, sequence reads were collapsed and filtered. For each sample, productive Simpson clonality was calculated as the square root of Simpson's diversity index over productive rearrangements. TCRdb took over this immuneACCESS table, retaining in-frame rearrangements with V and J assigned. Such tables are incomplete; in checked studies, under half of the missing clones stem from an unresolved V gene, and the remainder is unexplained. That table furnishes V, J and clone size, whereas the DNA furnished D and trimming. This sample is represented by over 250,000 clones; roughly 90% of them were singletons. The ten most abundant clones make up around 3% of the sample.

The TCR sequence derives from a woman aged 45-65 years who had recovered from COVID-19. Sequencing was done on a sample of PBMCs or T cells enriched from blood (not recorded which). The chain is made from TRBV24-1 and TRBJ1-5; TRBD1 fits 9 bases in the junction. The nucleotide sequence is TGTGCCACCAGTGATTCGACAGGGGGTTACAATCAGCCCCAGCATTTT. It codes for CATSDSTGGYNQPQHF.